This T cell receptor beta chain was sequenced during a study of blood T cell repertoires in COVID-19. Study as a whole: There were acute and convalescent COVID-19 samples, and they came from the United States, Italy and Spain.

The data were produced by immunoSEQ multiplex PCR, yet TCRdb's version contains in-frame clones alone and is incomplete. The sample shows 27,000 or so clones, 70% to 90% of them seen only once. CDR3 size: 16 residues. The V gene lost 2 bases and the J gene lost 2 bases, with 14 bases spanning the gap. Germline CDR1 is MNHNY and CDR2 is SVGAGI (reference sequence). The receptor was isolated from a human donor in a cohort sampled during active COVID-19. The rearrangement links TRBV6-6 to TRBJ2-3; TRBD2 is a possible D gene (6 bases). Material: peripheral blood. The CDR3 reads CASSYPQRGTTDTQYF. Here the CDR3 DNA reads TGTGCCAGCAGTTACCCCCAACGGGGGACCACAGATACGCAGTATTTT.